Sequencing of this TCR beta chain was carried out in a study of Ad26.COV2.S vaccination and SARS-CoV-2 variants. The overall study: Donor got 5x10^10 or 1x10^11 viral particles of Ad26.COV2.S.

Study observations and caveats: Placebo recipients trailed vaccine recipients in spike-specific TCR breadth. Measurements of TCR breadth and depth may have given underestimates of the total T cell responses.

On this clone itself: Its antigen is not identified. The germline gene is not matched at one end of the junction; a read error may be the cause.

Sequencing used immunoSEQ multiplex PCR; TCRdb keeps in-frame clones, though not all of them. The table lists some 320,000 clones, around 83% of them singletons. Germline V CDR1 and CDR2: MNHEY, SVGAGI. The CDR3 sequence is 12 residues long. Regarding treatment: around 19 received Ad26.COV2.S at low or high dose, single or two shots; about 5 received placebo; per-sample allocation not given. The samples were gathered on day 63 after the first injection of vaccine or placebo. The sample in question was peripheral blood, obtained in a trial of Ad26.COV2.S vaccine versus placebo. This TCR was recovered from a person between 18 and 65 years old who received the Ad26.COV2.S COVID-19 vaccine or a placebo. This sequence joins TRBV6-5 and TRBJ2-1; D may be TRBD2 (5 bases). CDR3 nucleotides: TGTGCCAGCAGTTACTTAACCGGGGAAACCCTCTTC. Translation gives CASSYLTGETLF.